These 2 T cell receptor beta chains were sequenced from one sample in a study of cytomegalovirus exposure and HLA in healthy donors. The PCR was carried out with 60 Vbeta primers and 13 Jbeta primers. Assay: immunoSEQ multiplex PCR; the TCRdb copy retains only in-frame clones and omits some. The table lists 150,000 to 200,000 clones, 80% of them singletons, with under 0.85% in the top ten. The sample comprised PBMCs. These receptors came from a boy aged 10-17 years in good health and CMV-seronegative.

This chain's CDR3 is CASSFGLAGDTQYF. As DNA, the CDR3 is TGTGCCAGCAGCTTCGGACTAGCGGGAGATACGCAGTATTTT. The gene calls are TRBV13 and TRBJ2-3; 11 bases are shared with TRBD2. Germline V lookup: CDR1 PRHDT, CDR2 FYEKMQ (reference sequence). This CDR3 is built from 14 residues. The J segment lost 5 bases and the V segment lost 3 bases, leaving 1 base of the junction unmatched.

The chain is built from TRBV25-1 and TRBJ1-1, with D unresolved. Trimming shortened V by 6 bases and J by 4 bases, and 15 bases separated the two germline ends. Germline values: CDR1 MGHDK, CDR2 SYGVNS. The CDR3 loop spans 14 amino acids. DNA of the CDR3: TGTGCCAGCAGAAGGAACGGGCGGGGCACTGAAGCTTTCTTT. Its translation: CASRRNGRGTEAFF.